This T cell receptor beta chain was recorded in a study of blood T cell repertoires in COVID-19 (dated by TCRdb to 2020 to 2021). Study-wide context: Samples from collaborators originated in the United States, Italy and Spain and spanned both the acute and convalescent phases of COVID-19. The samples were drawn from two sources: the first 160 participants of the ongoing ImmuneRACE study, and 1,000 to 1,500 subjects contributed by 6 global collaborators. Sample metadata almost always included a de-identified subject ID, COVID-19 status, age in years and sex. The repertoires were released in a freely available public database intended as a resource for research on the immune response to SARS-CoV-2. The prospective study material was composed of cDNA or gDNA derived from T cells, B-cell-depleted T cells, or PBMCs. The dataset comprised deeply sampled blood TCRbeta repertoires from subjects exposed to, actively infected with, or recovered from COVID-19. HLA class I and class II types, where available, came from metadata supplied by the sample provider rather than from assay-based typing. Points the paper makes about the study in general: The amount of clinical and demographic metadata varied by source and participant and was provided uncurated.

Note on this clone: Its antigen remains unidentified. No much larger clonotype is one base removed from it; base qualities were not supplied.

TCRbeta CDR3 regions were amplified from genomic DNA using the immunoSEQ Assay, a bias-controlled multiplex PCR. The authors' analysis ran thus. Within the assay, amplification of reference gene primers was used to estimate how many nucleated cells each sample contained. To quantify the absolute abundance of each unique TCRbeta CDR3 rearrangement, sequence reads were collapsed and filtered. For each sample, productive Simpson clonality was calculated as the square root of Simpson's diversity index across productive rearrangements. TCRdb retrieved this table from immuneACCESS and kept in-frame rearrangements only. Not all clones are present; in checked studies, unresolved V genes account for under half, and no reason is known for the remainder. V and J calls and clone size are given by that table; D and trimming were obtained from the DNA. Counted in this sample were roughly 300,000 clones; around 87% of them appeared once. About 8% of the sample belongs to the ten largest clones.

Another Seattle source contributed samples from volunteer blood donors who had recovered from COVID-19. Whole blood was collected in K2EDTA tubes by collaborating institutions according to the institutions' own protocols. Collaborator samples were shipped for TCRbeta analysis as frozen whole blood, isolated PBMCs, or DNA extracted from either sample type. The V end loses 4 bases and the J end loses 3 bases, and a stretch of 10 bases separates them. From the cysteine through the phenylalanine, the CDR3 covers 13 amino acids. The retained sequence is limited to the CDR3, 39 bases, with the frame set at the first base. For CDR1 and CDR2, the germline V gene lists SGHDT and YYEEEE.

This clonotype was obtained from a woman aged 45-60 years who had recovered from COVID-19. Sequencing was performed on peripheral blood. The chain links TRBV5-6 with TRBJ1-2, with no confidently assigned D gene. The CDR3 region: CASSRGYYYGYTF. The DNA reads as follows: TGTGCCAGCAGCCGAGGGTACTACTATGGCTACACCTTC.